These 19 T cell receptor beta chains were all obtained from the same sample, sequenced in a study of blood T cell repertoires in COVID-19. Sequencing was performed with immunoSEQ multiplex PCR; in TCRdb, only in-frame clones are kept and a portion is missing. Of 200,000 to 250,000 clones listed, around 83% are singletons. Input material: PBMCs or T cells enriched from blood (not recorded which). These receptors all stem from a woman in her forties who had recovered from COVID-19.

The CDR3 spells CASSQDQALEQYV. CDR3 in DNA: TGCGCCAGCAGCCAAGATCAGGCTCTCGAGCAGTACGTC. This rearrangement joins TRBV4-3 to TRBJ2-7; D remains unclear. Between the trimmed V and J ends, which lost 0 bases and 6 bases, there was a span of 9 bases. Germline lookup yields CDR1 LGHNA and CDR2 YSLEER. CDR3 length: 13 residues.

This chain links TRBV6-1 with TRBJ2-5; 9 nucleotides match TRBD2. The germline V gene has CDR1 MNHNS and CDR2 SASEGT. V was pared by 1 base and J by 5 bases, with 11 bases of the junction left unmatched. The CDR3 extends over 17 amino acids. The CDR3 DNA is TGTGCCAGCAGTGAAGTCTATAGGACCAGCGGGGGGGAGACCCAGTACTTC. Its protein product is CASSEVYRTSGGETQYF.

This chain connects TRBV28 to TRBJ2-5, with 8 bases matching TRBD1. The germline gives CDR1 MDHEN, CDR2 SYDVKM. CDR3 size: 19 residues. Unmatched junction bases numbered 19, after V lost 6 bases and J lost 1 base. The CDR3 spells CASRAGTGGNRKLQETQYF. CDR3 coding DNA: TGTGCCAGCAGAGCCGGGACAGGCGGGAATCGGAAACTCCAAGAGACCCAGTACTTC. Together with reference TRBV28 and TRBJ2-5, the CDR3 gives the full variable domain: DVKVTQSSRYLVKRTGEKVFLECVQDMDHENMFWYRQDPGLGLRLIYFSYDVKMKEKGDIPEGYSVSREKKERFSLILESASTNQTSMYLCASRAGTGGNRKLQETQYFGPGTRLLVL.

The V call is TRBV28, the J call TRBJ2-6, with D possibly matching TRBD1 (7 bases). V shed 4 bases and J shed 0 bases, with 22 bases lying between them. Germline CDR1 MDHEN, CDR2 SYDVKM. The CDR3 runs 20 residues. The CDR3 here is CASSSWGLGGQSSGANVLTF. Here the CDR3 DNA reads TGTGCCAGCAGTTCATGGGGCCTGGGGGGACAGAGCTCTGGGGCCAACGTCCTGACTTTC.

The chain employs TRBV15 and TRBJ1-1; 7 bases are shared with TRBD1. The germline CDR1 and CDR2 sequences are LNHNV and YYDKDF (reference sequence). The CDR3 has 15 residues. J lost 0 bases, V lost 4 bases, and 5 bases had no gene match. Here the CDR3 DNA reads TGTGCCACCAGCAAAGGGACAGTAATGAACACTGAAGCTTTCTTT. Translated: CATSKGTVMNTEAFF.

The chain has TRBV7-6 and TRBJ2-2, with D hard to call. V shed 5 bases and J shed 6 bases, with 16 bases lying between them. The germline CDR1 and CDR2 sequences are SGHVS and FNYEAQ. CDR3 length: 15 residues. DNA for the CDR3: TGTGCCAGCAGCGCCCTGTCTGTCCGGGCCGGGGAGCTGTTTTTT. Amino acid sequence: CASSALSVRAGELFF.

The genes are TRBV3-1 (or the pseudogene TRBV3-2) and TRBJ1-2, with D tentatively TRBD1 (5 bases). The CDR3 extends over 12 amino acids. Germline CDR1 LGHDT, CDR2 YNNKEL (reference sequence). Trimming removed 1 base from V and 12 bases from J, with 12 bases in between. CDR3 residues: CASSQAARDHTF. CDR3 nucleotide sequence: TGTGCCAGCAGCCAAGCGGCCAGGGATCACACCTTC.

V gene TRBV7-2 combines with J gene TRBJ2-1; 12 nucleotides align to TRBD2. V shed 6 bases, J shed 9 bases, and the junction held 9 bases outside the gene matches. Germline V gene lookup returns CDR1 SGHTA and CDR2 FQGNSA. The CDR3 runs 15 residues. The CDR3 region is CASRPGLAGWGEQFF. CDR3 DNA: TGTGCCAGCAGACCTGGACTAGCGGGATGGGGTGAGCAGTTCTTC.

V usage is TRBV6-2 or TRBV6-3 and J usage is TRBJ1-2, with 9 bases matching TRBD1. The germline V gene encodes CDR1 MNHEY and CDR2 SVGEGT. The V gene end was trimmed by 5 bases and the J gene end by 7 bases; junction bases not matched to a gene: 11. This CDR3 comprises 15 residues. CDR3 nucleotides: TGTGCCAGCAGTAATATGGGACAGGGTATGCGTGGCTACACCTTC. Protein product: CASSNMGQGMRGYTF.

CDR3 nucleotides: TGCAGCGTCGACACACCCAGACAGGGTGTGCGCGAGCAGTTCTTC. It codes for CSVDTPRQGVREQFF. V gene TRBV29-1 combines with J gene TRBJ2-1, with TRBD1 identical over 7 bases. V trimming: 6 bases; J trimming: 10 bases; junction bases outside the gene matches: 18. This CDR3 comprises 15 residues. In germline, CDR1 is SQVTM, CDR2 ANQGSEA.

V usage is TRBV28 and J usage is TRBJ2-7, with 9 bases lining up with TRBD2. Per the germline V gene, CDR1 is MDHEN and CDR2 is SYDVKM. Unmatched junction bases numbered 9, after V lost 6 bases and J lost 3 bases. The length of the CDR3 is 15 residues. In DNA, the CDR3 is TGTGCCAGCAGCCCCCCGGGACTAGCCTTCTACGAGCAGTACTTC. It specifies CASSPPGLAFYEQYF.

The CDR3 loop reads CASSQGSGDTQYF. CDR3 nucleotide sequence: TGTGCCAGCAGCCAAGGTAGCGGAGATACGCAGTATTTT. This sequence joins TRBV3-1 (or the pseudogene TRBV3-2) and TRBJ2-3; TRBD2 is a possible D gene (6 bases). The CDR3 spans 13 residues. V lost 1 base, J lost 5 bases, and 7 bases lay in between. In germline, CDR1 is LGHDT, CDR2 YNNKEL (reference sequence).

The chain employs TRBV5-1 and TRBJ1-1; no reliable D call. Germline CDR1 SGHRS, CDR2 YFSETQ. Trimming took off 4 bases at V and 1 base at J, with 11 bases between the two ends. This CDR3 comprises 14 residues. In DNA form, the CDR3 reads TGCGCCAGCAGCCCGGTCCTCGAGAACACTGAAGCTTTCTTT. This codes for CASSPVLENTEAFF. The full variable domain, in which reference TRBV5-1 and TRBJ1-1 provide the parts outside the CDR3, is KAGVTQTPRYLIKTRGQQVTLSCSPISGHRSVSWYQQTPGQGLQFLFEYFSETQRNKGNFPGRFSGRQFSNSRSEMNVSTLELGDSALYLCASSPVLENTEAFFGQGTRLTVV.

The rearrangement joins TRBV5-1 to TRBJ2-1, with 9 bases fitting TRBD2. Germline V gene data show CDR1 as SGHRS and CDR2 as YFSETQ. Trimming cost V 1 base and J 3 bases; bases outside gene matches: 5. The CDR3 has 16 residues. CDR3 coding DNA: TGCGCCAGCAGCTTGACCCTAGCGGGATACTACAATGAGCAGTTCTTC. This sequence encodes CASSLTLAGYYNEQFF.

This chain joins TRBV27 and TRBJ2-5; D perhaps matches TRBD2 (6 bases). V was trimmed by 5 bases and J by 5 bases, leaving 15 bases between them. CDR1 is MNHEY, CDR2 SMNVEV, per germline (reference sequence). CDR3 length: 14 residues. CDR3 in DNA: TGTGCCAGCAGTCCAGGACTAATTCGGGAGACCCAGTACTTC. Protein product: CASSPGLIRETQYF.

The CDR3 DNA follows: TGTGCCAGCAGTTTGCACGGGACAGGGTTTGGCTACACCTTC. Its translation is CASSLHGTGFGYTF. The V and J genes are TRBV27 and TRBJ1-2; 9 bases are shared with TRBD1. V gave up 3 bases and J gave up 7 bases; unmatched junction bases: 6. The CDR3 extends over 14 amino acids. Per the germline V gene, CDR1 is MNHEY and CDR2 is SMNVEV (reference sequence).

The CDR3 loop reads CASSPADRPNTEAFF. The DNA of the CDR3 is TGTGCCAGCAGCCCTGCGGACAGGCCGAACACTGAAGCTTTCTTT. This rearrangement joins TRBV5-4 to TRBJ1-1; TRBD1 matches at 7 bases. V lost 4 bases, J lost 1 base, and 7 bases stayed unmatched. Germline assignment: CDR1 SGHNT and CDR2 YYREEE (reference sequence). CDR3 length: 15 residues.

The rearrangement joins TRBV7-6 to TRBJ2-1; 11 nucleotides align to TRBD2. The V gene end was trimmed by 1 base and the J gene end by 4 bases; junction bases not matched to a gene: 3. The length of the CDR3 is 16 residues. Germline-derived CDR1 and CDR2 are SGHVS and FNYEAQ. CDR3 in DNA: TGTGCCAGCAGCTTAGGTCTAGCGGGAGGATACAATGAGCAGTTCTTC. Amino acid sequence: CASSLGLAGGYNEQFF.

This clone was counted once. The chain joins TRBV7-2 to TRBJ1-1; TRBD1 matches 7 bases. The CDR3 sequence is 15 residues long. Unmatched junction bases numbered 7, after V lost 4 bases and J lost 2 bases. Germline assignment: CDR1 SGHTA and CDR2 FQGNSA. The CDR3 region is CASSSLRGGNTEAFF. The CDR3 DNA follows: TGTGCCAGCAGCTCCCTGAGAGGGGGCAACACTGAAGCTTTCTTT. Based on the CDR3 plus reference TRBV7-2 and TRBJ1-1, the full variable domain is GAGVSQSPSNKVTEKGKDVELRCDPISGHTALYWYRQSLGQGLEFLIYFQGNSAPDKSGLPSDRFSAERTGGSVSTLTIQRTQQEDSAVYLCASSSLRGGNTEAFFGQGTRLTVV.